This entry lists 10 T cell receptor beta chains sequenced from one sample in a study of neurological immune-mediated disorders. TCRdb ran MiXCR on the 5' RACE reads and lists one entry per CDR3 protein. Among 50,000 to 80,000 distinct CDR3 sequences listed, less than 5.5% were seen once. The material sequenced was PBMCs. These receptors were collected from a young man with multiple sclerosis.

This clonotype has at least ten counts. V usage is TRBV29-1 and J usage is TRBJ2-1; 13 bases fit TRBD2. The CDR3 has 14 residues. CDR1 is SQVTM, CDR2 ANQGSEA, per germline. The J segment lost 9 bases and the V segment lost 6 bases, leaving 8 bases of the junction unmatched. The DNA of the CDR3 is TGCAGCGTAGAAAGGGGGACTAGCGGGGCTGAGCAGTTCTTC. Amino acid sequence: CSVERGTSGAEQFF.

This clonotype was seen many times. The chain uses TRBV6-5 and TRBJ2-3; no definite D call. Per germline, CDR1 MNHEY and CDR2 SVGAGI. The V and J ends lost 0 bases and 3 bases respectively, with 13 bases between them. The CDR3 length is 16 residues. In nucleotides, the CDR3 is TGTGCCAGCAGTTACTCGATGGGTTACGGTACAGATACGCAGTATTTT. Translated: CASSYSMGYGTDTQYF.

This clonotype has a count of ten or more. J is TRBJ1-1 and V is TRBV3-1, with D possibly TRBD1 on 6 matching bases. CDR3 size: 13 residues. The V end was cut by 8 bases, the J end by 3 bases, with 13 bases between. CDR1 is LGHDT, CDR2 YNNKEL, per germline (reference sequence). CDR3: CASSGVEDTEAFF. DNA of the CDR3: TGTGCCAGCTCAGGGGTTGAGGACACTGAAGCTTTCTTT.

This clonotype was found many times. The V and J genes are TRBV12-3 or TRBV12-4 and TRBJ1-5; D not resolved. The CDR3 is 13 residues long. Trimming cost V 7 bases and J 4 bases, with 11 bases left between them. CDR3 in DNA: TGTGCCAGCAACACTTCCCCGAATCAGCCCCAGCATTTT. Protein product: CASNTSPNQPQHF.

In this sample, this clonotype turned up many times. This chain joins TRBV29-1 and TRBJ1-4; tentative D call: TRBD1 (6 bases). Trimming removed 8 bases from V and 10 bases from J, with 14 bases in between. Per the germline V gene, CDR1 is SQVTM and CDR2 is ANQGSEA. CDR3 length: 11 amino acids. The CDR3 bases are TGCAGCCTTCTACTAGGGGGAAAACTGTTTTTT. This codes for CSLLLGGKLFF.

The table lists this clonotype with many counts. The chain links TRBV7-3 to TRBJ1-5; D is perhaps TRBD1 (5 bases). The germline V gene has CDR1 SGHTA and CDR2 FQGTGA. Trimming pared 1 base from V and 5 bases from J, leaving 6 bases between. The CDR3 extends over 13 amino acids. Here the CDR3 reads CASSLIRDQPQHF. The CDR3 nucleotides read TGTGCCAGCAGCTTAATCAGGGATCAGCCCCAGCATTTT.

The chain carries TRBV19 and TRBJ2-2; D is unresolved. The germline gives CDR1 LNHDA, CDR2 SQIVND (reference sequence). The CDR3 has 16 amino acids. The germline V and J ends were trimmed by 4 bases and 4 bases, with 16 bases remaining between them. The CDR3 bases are TGTGCCAGTAGTAGCATTCATGTAGGCCGCACCGGGGAGCTGTTTTTT. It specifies CASSSIHVGRTGELFF.

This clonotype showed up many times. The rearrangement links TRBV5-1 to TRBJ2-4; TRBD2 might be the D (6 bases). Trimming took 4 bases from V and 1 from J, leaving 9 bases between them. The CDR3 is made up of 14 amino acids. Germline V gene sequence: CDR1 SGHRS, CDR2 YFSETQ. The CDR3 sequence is CASSVGTAKNIQYF. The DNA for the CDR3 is TGCGCCAGCAGCGTCGGGACTGCCAAAAACATTCAGTACTTC.

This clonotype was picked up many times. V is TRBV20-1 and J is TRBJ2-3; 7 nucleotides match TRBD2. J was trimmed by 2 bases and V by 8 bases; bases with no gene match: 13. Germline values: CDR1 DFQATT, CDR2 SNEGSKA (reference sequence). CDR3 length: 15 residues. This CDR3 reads CSYSGGSGATDTQYF. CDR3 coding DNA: TGCAGTTACTCCGGGGGGAGTGGGGCCACAGATACGCAGTATTTT.

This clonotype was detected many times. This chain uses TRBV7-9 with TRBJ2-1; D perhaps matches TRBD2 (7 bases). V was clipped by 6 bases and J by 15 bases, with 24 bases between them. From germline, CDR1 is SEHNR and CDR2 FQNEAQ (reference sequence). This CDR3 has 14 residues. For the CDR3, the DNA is TGTGCCAGCAGTAGGGGGGGCCTCGTGGATTATAGGTTCTTC. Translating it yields CASSRGGLVDYRFF.